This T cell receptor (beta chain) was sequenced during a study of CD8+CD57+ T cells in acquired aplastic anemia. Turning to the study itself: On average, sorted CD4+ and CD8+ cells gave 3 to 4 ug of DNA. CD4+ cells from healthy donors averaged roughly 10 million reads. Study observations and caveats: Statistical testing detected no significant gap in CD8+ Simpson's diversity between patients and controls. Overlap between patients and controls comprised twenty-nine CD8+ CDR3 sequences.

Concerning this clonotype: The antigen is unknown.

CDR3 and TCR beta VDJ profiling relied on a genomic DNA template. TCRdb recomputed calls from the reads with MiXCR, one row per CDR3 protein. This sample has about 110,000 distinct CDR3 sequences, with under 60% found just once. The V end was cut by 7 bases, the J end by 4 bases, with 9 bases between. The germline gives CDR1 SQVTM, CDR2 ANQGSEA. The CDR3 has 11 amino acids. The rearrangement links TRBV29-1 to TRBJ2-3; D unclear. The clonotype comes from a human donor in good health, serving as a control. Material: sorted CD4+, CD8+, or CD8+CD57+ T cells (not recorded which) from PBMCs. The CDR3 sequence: CSAYTADTQYF. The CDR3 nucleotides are TGCAGCGCTTACACGGCAGATACGCAGTATTTT.